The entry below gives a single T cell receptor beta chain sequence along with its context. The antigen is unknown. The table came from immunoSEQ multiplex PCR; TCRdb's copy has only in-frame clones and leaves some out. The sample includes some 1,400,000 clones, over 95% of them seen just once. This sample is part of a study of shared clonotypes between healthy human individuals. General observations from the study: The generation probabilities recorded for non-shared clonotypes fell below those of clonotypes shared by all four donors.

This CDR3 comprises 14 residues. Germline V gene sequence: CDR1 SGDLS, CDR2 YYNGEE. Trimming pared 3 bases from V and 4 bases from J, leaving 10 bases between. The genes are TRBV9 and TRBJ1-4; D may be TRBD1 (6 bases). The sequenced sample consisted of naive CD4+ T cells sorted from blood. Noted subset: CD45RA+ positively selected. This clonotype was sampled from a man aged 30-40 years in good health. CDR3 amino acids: CASSETGGNEKLFF. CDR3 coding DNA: TGTGCCAGCAGCGAGACAGGAGGTAATGAAAAACTGTTTTTT.